This TCR beta chain was captured in a study of blood T cell repertoires in COVID-19. Study at large: Collection of acute and convalescent COVID-19 samples took place in the United States, Italy and Spain. From T cells, B-cell-depleted T cells, or PBMCs came the material, which was cDNA or gDNA.

Per the germline V gene, CDR1 is MDHEN and CDR2 is SYDVKM. The trim removed 10 bases at V and 1 base at J, leaving 9 bases unmatched. The CDR3 is 15 residues long. Per the study methods: Quantification of nucleated cells was approximated via reference gene primer amplification. Only in-frame clones appear in the TCRdb table, and some are missing; sequencing was by immunoSEQ multiplex PCR. V and J calls and clone size are given by that table; D and trimming were obtained from the DNA. Here the sample spans about 230,000 clones, around 80% being singletons. J is TRBJ2-2 and V is TRBV28, with 7 nucleotides matching TRBD1. Sequenced: peripheral blood. The sequence was collected from a middle-aged woman who had recovered from COVID-19. The CDR3 here is CATHLRQGNTGELFF. In DNA, the CDR3 is TGTGCCACCCACCTCAGACAGGGGAACACCGGGGAGCTGTTTTTT.